This T cell receptor (beta chain) was recovered during a study of T cell responses to AZD1222 COVID-19 vaccine. On this clone itself: The junction does not match germline at one end; this may be a read error.

The CDR3 totals 15 residues. Germline loops: CDR1 KGHSH, CDR2 LQKENI. Data came from immunoSEQ multiplex PCR; TCRdb stores just in-frame clones and leaves some out. Of roughly 140,000 clones listed, around 88% are singletons. The sequence was collected from an adult in good health. Sample: peripheral blood, taken on day 0 of AZD1222 vaccination. The chain employs TRBV18 and TRBJ1-1; D uncertain. This CDR3 reads CASSLRGTDNTDAFF. DNA of the CDR3: TGTGCCAGCTCCCTCCGGGGAACAGATAACACTGATGCTTTCTTT.